This paragraph reports one T cell receptor beta chain. Participants had their cohort set by participant-reported clinical history. Two negative PCRs, clearance, or symptom resolution had been documented for recovered Cohort 3 donors. The V gene's germline CDR1 is KGHDR and CDR2 SFDVKD. The trim removed 4 bases at V and 10 bases at J, leaving 6 bases unmatched. The CDR3 consists of 14 residues. Per the authors' pipeline: Amplified reference gene primers provided the basis for estimating nucleated cell counts. Here immunoSEQ multiplex PCR was the method, and the copy in TCRdb shows in-frame clones only, minus some. Clone size and V and J calls were adopted from that table, with D and trimming inferred from the DNA. This table holds a few hundred thousand clones, 80% to 90% found once. This sample was included in a study of blood T cell repertoires in COVID-19. On the study more broadly: In each case, the material was cDNA or gDNA derived from T cells, B-cell-depleted T cells, or PBMCs.

The sequencing input was PBMCs or T cells enriched from blood (not recorded which). This sequence joins TRBV24-1 and TRBJ1-1; TRBD1 matches at 12 bases. The sequence derives from a man aged 25-45 years who had recovered from COVID-19. This CDR3 is CATSEGQGAGGAFF. DNA of the CDR3: TGTGCCACCAGTGAGGGACAGGGGGCTGGGGGAGCTTTCTTT.